This T cell receptor beta chain is from a study of blood T cells in healthy people across ages. In the case of this clonotype: What it binds is unknown.

General study results and limits: With donor CMV status unknown, expanded clonotype changes were possibly confounded.

Each sample used at least 6 million PBMCs. Each sample provided at least 5.5 micrograms of extracted total RNA. Germline lookup yields CDR1 SNHLY and CDR2 FYNNEI. Trimming stripped 2 bases from V and 10 bases from J, with 11 bases between. The CDR3 contains 12 residues. Sample-barcoded 5' priming and a J-beta primer mix drove a second PCR of 7 to 11 cycles. Via MiXCR, TCRdb re-called the 5' RACE reads, giving one row per CDR3 protein. This sample yields some 1.4 million distinct CDR3 sequences, of which roughly 45% are seen a single time; 7.9% belongs to the top ten. The sequenced sample was blood. The chain has TRBV2 and TRBJ1-2; D may be TRBD1 (5 bases). The source is a young woman in good health. In nucleotides, the CDR3 is TGTGCCAGCAGTGAATATGGGGCGCCCTACACCTTC. Amino acid sequence: CASSEYGAPYTF.